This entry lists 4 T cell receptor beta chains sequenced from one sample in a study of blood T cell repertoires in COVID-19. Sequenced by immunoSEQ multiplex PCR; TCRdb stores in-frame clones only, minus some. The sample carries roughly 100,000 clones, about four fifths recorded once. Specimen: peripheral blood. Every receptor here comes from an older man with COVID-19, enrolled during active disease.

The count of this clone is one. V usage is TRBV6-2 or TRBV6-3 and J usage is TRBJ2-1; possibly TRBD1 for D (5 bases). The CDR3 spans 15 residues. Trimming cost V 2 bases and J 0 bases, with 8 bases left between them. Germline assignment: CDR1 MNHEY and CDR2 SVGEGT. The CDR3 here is CASSYTGSSYNEQFF. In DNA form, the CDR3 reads TGTGCCAGCAGTTACACAGGATCCTCCTACAATGAGCAGTTCTTC.

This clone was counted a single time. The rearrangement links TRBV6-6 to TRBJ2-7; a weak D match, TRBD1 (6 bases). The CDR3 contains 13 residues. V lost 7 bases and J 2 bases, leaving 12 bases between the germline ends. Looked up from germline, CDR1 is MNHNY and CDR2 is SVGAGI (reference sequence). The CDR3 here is CASTPTGTYEQYF. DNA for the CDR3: TGTGCCAGCACTCCCACAGGGACCTACGAGCAGTACTTC.

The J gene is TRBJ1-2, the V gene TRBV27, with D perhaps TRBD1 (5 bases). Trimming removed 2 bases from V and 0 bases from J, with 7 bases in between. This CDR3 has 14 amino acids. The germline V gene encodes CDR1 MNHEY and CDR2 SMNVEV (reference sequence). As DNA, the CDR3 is TGTGCCAGCAGTTTAGGGGCAGCTAACTATGGCTACACCTTC. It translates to CASSLGAANYGYTF.

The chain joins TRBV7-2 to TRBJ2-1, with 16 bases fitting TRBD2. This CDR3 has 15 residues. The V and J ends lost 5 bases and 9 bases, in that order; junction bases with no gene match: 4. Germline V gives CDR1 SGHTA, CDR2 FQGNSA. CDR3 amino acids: CASSPGTSGRGEQFF. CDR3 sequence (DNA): TGTGCCAGCAGCCCCGGGACTAGCGGGAGGGGTGAGCAGTTCTTC.